One and the same sample provided the 29 T cell receptor beta chains below, sequenced in a study of OX40 agonist ivuxolimab in advanced cancers. This table comes from immunoSEQ multiplex PCR, and its TCRdb copy is limited to in-frame clones, with some not included. The data hold some 83,000 clones, with about 86% observed a single time. The specimen comprised CD4+ or CD8+ T cells sorted from blood, sampled in a trial of the OX40 agonist ivuxolimab. These receptors were obtained from an adult with an advanced solid tumor such as melanoma, head and neck, liver or kidney cancer.

J is TRBJ1-2 and V is TRBV6-5, with D unclear. The CDR3 consists of 16 residues. Germline-derived CDR1 and CDR2 are MNHEY and SVGAGI. V lost 2 bases, J lost 8 bases, and 21 bases lay in between. This CDR3 is CASSYDRFAADGGYTF. The CDR3 DNA sequence: TGTGCCAGCAGTTACGACCGATTTGCGGCCGATGGGGGCTACACCTTC.

V usage is TRBV27 and J usage is TRBJ1-6; D possibly corresponds to TRBD1 (5 bases). There are 16 residues in the CDR3. V dropped 0 bases and J dropped 11 bases, with 17 bases sitting between them. In germline, CDR1 is MNHEY, CDR2 SMNVEV (reference sequence). The CDR3 sequence is CASSLSPGGGAAPLHF. The DNA for the CDR3 is TGTGCCAGCAGTTTATCCCCCGGTGGGGGAGCTGCACCCCTCCACTTT.

The rearrangement uses TRBV29-1 and TRBJ2-1; TRBD1 matches 7 bases. This CDR3 contains 14 residues. Germline V gene lookup returns CDR1 SQVTM and CDR2 ANQGSEA. The junction had 6 bases not matched to a gene; V was cut back by 7 bases and J by 0 bases. CDR3 nucleotides: TGCAGCGATCGGGACAGTCGCTCCTACAATGAGCAGTTCTTC. Translation gives CSDRDSRSYNEQFF.

The chain uses TRBV7-2 and TRBJ1-2; 7 bases are shared with TRBD1. From germline, CDR1 is SGHTA and CDR2 FQGNSA. The CDR3 sequence is 14 residues long. Germline trimming cut 5 bases from V and 4 bases from J; bases unmatched to any gene: 7. CDR3 residues: CASSQTTGFYGYTF. Written as DNA, the CDR3 is TGTGCCAGCAGCCAAACGACAGGGTTCTATGGCTACACCTTC.

The V gene is TRBV7-6, the J gene TRBJ2-1, with D maybe TRBD1 (6 bases). CDR3 size: 16 residues. V dropped 0 bases and J dropped 4 bases, with 13 bases sitting between them. Germline CDR1 SGHVS, CDR2 FNYEAQ. DNA of the CDR3: TGTGCCAGCAGCTTAGCCGGACAGTTAGGATACAATGAGCAGTTCTTC. It encodes CASSLAGQLGYNEQFF.

The chain couples TRBV5-5 to TRBJ1-5; possible D gene TRBD1, 5 bases. This CDR3 contains 14 residues. CDR1 and CDR2 from the germline V gene are SGHKS and YYEKEE (reference sequence). V lost 4 bases and J 1 base, leaving 9 bases between the germline ends. The CDR3 spells CASSQGRSNQPQHF. The CDR3 region has the DNA TGTGCCAGCAGCCAGGGCAGAAGCAATCAGCCCCAGCATTTT.

This clone was seen a single time. The J gene is TRBJ1-4, the V gene TRBV9, with 12 positions matching TRBD1. Trimming at V came to 0 bases and at J to 8 bases, leaving 5 bases not matched to a gene. From germline, CDR1 is SGDLS and CDR2 YYNGEE. The CDR3 runs 16 residues. The CDR3, as DNA: TGTGCCAGCAGCGTAGGGTCGGGACAGGGGGCGGAAAAACTGTTTTTT. This translates into CASSVGSGQGAEKLFF.

The chain joins TRBV19 to TRBJ1-1, with D unclear. V was trimmed by 3 bases and J by 5 bases, leaving 10 bases between them. Germline loops: CDR1 LNHDA, CDR2 SQIVND (reference sequence). CDR3 length: 13 residues. Here the CDR3 reads CASSIIRWTEAFF. The CDR3 region has the DNA TGTGCCAGTAGTATTATACGCTGGACTGAAGCTTTCTTT.

This clone was observed a few times. The chain links TRBV19 to TRBJ1-6; D not certain. Germline V gene lookup returns CDR1 LNHDA and CDR2 SQIVND (reference sequence). V lost 7 bases, J lost 11 bases, and 18 bases lay in between. The length of the CDR3 is 14 residues. DNA of the CDR3: TGTGCCAGTATGAGAGAAGGCAACTCTCCACCCCTCCACTTT. It encodes CASMREGNSPPLHF. The complete variable domain, with remaining parts taken from reference TRBV19 and TRBJ1-6, reads DGGITQSPKYLFRKEGQNVTLSCEQNLNHDAMYWYRQDPGQGLRLIYYSQIVNDFQKGDIAEGYSVSREKKESFPLTVTSAQKNPTAFYLCASMREGNSPPLHFGNGTRLTVT.

The gene calls are TRBV30 and TRBJ1-1; D not certain. The germline V gene encodes CDR1 GTSNPN and CDR2 SVGIG (reference sequence). The CDR3 extends over 14 amino acids. V was pared by 1 base and J by 4 bases, with 13 bases between. CDR3 amino acids: CAWSGSSVITEAFF. As DNA, the CDR3 is TGTGCCTGGAGTGGTTCAAGCGTGATCACTGAAGCTTTCTTT.

The chain employs TRBV4-1 and TRBJ2-3; D not resolved. Per germline, CDR1 MGHRA and CDR2 YSYEKL. The CDR3 has 11 residues. V was trimmed by 1 base and J by 4 bases, leaving 0 bases between them. CDR3 amino acids: CASSQADTQYF. The CDR3 DNA follows: TGCGCCAGCAGCCAAGCAGATACGCAGTATTTT.

The rearrangement uses TRBV5-3 and TRBJ1-2, with TRBD1 as a possible D gene (5 bases). TRBV5-3 qualifies as an ORF whose function is uncertain. CDR3 length: 18 amino acids. Trimming removed 3 bases at V and 4 bases at J, with 25 bases between. CDR3 in amino acids: CARSSGKGSLLSPYGYTF. As DNA, the CDR3 is TGTGCCAGAAGCTCGGGTAAGGGGTCCCTTTTGTCCCCCTATGGCTACACCTTC.

The chain links TRBV5-4 to TRBJ2-5, with TRBD1 matching over 9 bases. The DNA end lines up better with TRBJ2-7; the J call may be wrong. Germline CDR1 is SGHNT and CDR2 is YYREEE (reference sequence). The CDR3 loop spans 14 amino acids. The CDR3 loop reads CASTLDRGTYEQYF. For the CDR3, the DNA is TGTGCCAGCACCCTTGACAGGGGGACCTACGAGCAGTACTTC.

The chain combines TRBV7-9 with TRBJ2-7, with D perhaps TRBD1 (6 bases). V was cut by 4 bases and J by 3 bases, with 13 bases left in between. The CDR3 is made up of 14 amino acids. Germline V lookup: CDR1 SEHNR, CDR2 FQNEAQ (reference sequence). CDR3 region: CASSSRTESYEQYF. CDR3 in DNA: TGTGCCAGCAGCTCCAGGACAGAGAGCTACGAGCAGTACTTC.

This rearrangement joins TRBV7-3 to TRBJ2-1; 10 bases are shared with TRBD2. The CDR3 totals 16 residues. Germline V gives CDR1 SGHTA, CDR2 FQGTGA. The ends lost 2 bases at V and 3 bases at J; junction bases unmatched: 4. The CDR3 DNA follows: TGTGCCAGCAGCTTACACGGGACTAGCGACTACAATGAGCAGTTCTTC. Translation: CASSLHGTSDYNEQFF.

This sequence joins TRBV27 and TRBJ1-2; tentative D call: TRBD1 (6 bases). Germline loops: CDR1 MNHEY, CDR2 SMNVEV (reference sequence). The V end lost 7 bases, the J end lost 4 bases, and 13 bases lay between the germline ends. This CDR3 is built from 13 residues. CDR3 in amino acids: CASTGVGGYGYTF. The CDR3 bases are TGTGCCAGCACGGGAGTAGGGGGCTATGGCTACACCTTC.

This clone has more than one count but fewer than ten. The rearrangement joins TRBV7-2 to TRBJ1-3; D remains unclear. Germline V gene sequence: CDR1 SGHTA, CDR2 FQGNSA. V lost 2 bases to trimming and J lost 0 bases, with 5 bases between them. The CDR3 runs to 14 residues. The CDR3 sequence: CASSLHSSGNTIYF. CDR3 in DNA: TGTGCCAGCAGCTTACACAGCTCTGGAAACACCATATATTTT.

The chain employs TRBV7-6 and TRBJ1-3; D is unclear. V gave up 1 base and J gave up 0 bases, with 7 bases separating them. Germline-derived CDR1 and CDR2 are SGHVS and FNYEAQ. This CDR3 has 15 amino acids. The CDR3 reads CASSLGPSSGNTIYF. The CDR3 DNA is TGTGCCAGCAGCTTAGGACCTAGCTCTGGAAACACCATATATTTT.

In its sample, this clone was seen once. The rearrangement joins TRBV5-1 to TRBJ1-1; D not certain. V was trimmed by 0 bases and J by 0 bases, leaving 12 bases between them. The germline V gene encodes CDR1 SGHRS and CDR2 YFSETQ. The CDR3 is made up of 16 amino acids. CDR3 in amino acids: CASSLVSGPMNTEAFF. The CDR3 region has the DNA TGCGCCAGCAGCTTGGTTTCCGGGCCAATGAACACTGAAGCTTTCTTT.

DNA of the CDR3: TGTGCCAGCAGCCAAGATGGCTCCCTGGCTTACAATGAGCAGTTCTTC. Encoded protein: CASSQDGSLAYNEQFF. The chain employs TRBV4-2 and TRBJ2-1; D remains unclear. Trimming took 0 bases from V and 4 from J, leaving 13 bases between them. CDR3 length: 16 amino acids. The V gene's germline CDR1 is LGHNA and CDR2 YNFKEQ.

This clone was seen just once. The chain links TRBV6-5 to TRBJ1-1, with 8 bases identical to TRBD1. Per germline, CDR1 MNHEY and CDR2 SVGAGI. The V gene end was trimmed by 6 bases and the J gene end by 0 bases; junction bases not matched to a gene: 6. This CDR3 spans 15 amino acids. CDR3 nucleotides: TGTGCCAGCAGACCACAGGGGGGGATGAACACTGAAGCTTTCTTT. Amino acids: CASRPQGGMNTEAFF.

The CDR3 reads CASSPRGTGRADTQYF. CDR3 DNA sequence: TGTGCCAGCAGCCCTAGGGGGACAGGGAGGGCAGATACGCAGTATTTT. The chain has TRBV7-3 and TRBJ2-3, with 9 positions matching TRBD1. The CDR3 length is 16 residues. The germline V gene encodes CDR1 SGHTA and CDR2 FQGTGA. With 5 bases clipped from V and 4 bases from J, the junction kept 10 bases outside the gene matches.

This chain joins TRBV7-9 and TRBJ1-5, with no clear D. The germline V gene has CDR1 SEHNR and CDR2 FQNEAQ (reference sequence). The CDR3 is 14 amino acids. V was shortened by 5 bases and J by 10 bases, with 18 bases between the two germline ends. CDR3 sequence (DNA): TGTGCCAGCAGCCCTAGTGGGAGTGAGCGACCCCAGCATTTT. Residues: CASSPSGSERPQHF.

The V gene is TRBV11-3, the J gene TRBJ2-1; TRBD1 matches 7 bases. J lost 13 bases, V lost 2 bases, and 11 bases had no gene match. CDR1 and CDR2 (germline): SGHNT, YENEEA. This CDR3 region has 14 residues. The CDR3: CASSLTQYRDSQFF. The CDR3 coding sequence is TGTGCCAGCAGCTTAACGCAATATAGGGACAGCCAGTTCTTC.

This chain links TRBV5-4 with TRBJ1-4; 9 bases align to TRBD1. V dropped 0 bases and J dropped 5; count of bases not matched to a gene: 8. Germline lookup yields CDR1 SGHNT and CDR2 YYREEE (reference sequence). The CDR3 length is 17 residues. CDR3 region: CASSLVSPGTGNEKLFF. The CDR3, as DNA: TGTGCCAGCAGCTTGGTAAGTCCCGGGACAGGGAATGAAAAACTGTTTTTT.

The V call is TRBV29-1, the J call TRBJ1-2; 9 positions agree with TRBD1. Losses at the gene ends were 8 bases for V and 4 bases for J; bases not matched to a gene: 8. Per the germline V gene, CDR1 is SQVTM and CDR2 is ANQGSEA. The CDR3 has 13 amino acids. The CDR3 loop reads CSSGTGLGYGYTF. DNA for the CDR3: TGCAGCTCCGGGACAGGGCTAGGCTATGGCTACACCTTC.

V usage is TRBV5-1 and J usage is TRBJ1-2; a possible D gene is TRBD1 (6 bases). CDR3 length: 13 residues. Germline V gene data show CDR1 as SGHRS and CDR2 as YFSETQ. V was pared by 2 bases and J by 4 bases, with 9 bases between. As DNA, the CDR3 is TGCGCCAGCAGCTTTGGACAGTCCTATGGCTACACCTTC. It yields the protein CASSFGQSYGYTF. Full variable domain (missing parts from reference TRBV5-1 and TRBJ1-2): KAGVTQTPRYLIKTRGQQVTLSCSPISGHRSVSWYQQTPGQGLQFLFEYFSETQRNKGNFPGRFSGRQFSNSRSEMNVSTLELGDSALYLCASSFGQSYGYTFGSGTRLTVV.

The rearrangement uses TRBV6-5 and TRBJ1-2; D is undetermined. This CDR3 spans 13 amino acids. Per the germline V gene, CDR1 is MNHEY and CDR2 is SVGAGI. V lost 7 bases and J lost 2, with 11 bases in between. DNA of the CDR3: TGTGCCAGCACCTCGGGCAGGAACTATGGCTACACCTTC. Translating it yields CASTSGRNYGYTF.

In this sample, this clone turned up once. The chain employs TRBV7-2 and TRBJ2-5, with D unresolved. Per germline, CDR1 SGHTA and CDR2 FQGNSA. This CDR3 has 13 residues. Trimming took 1 base from V and 1 from J, leaving 4 bases between them. The CDR3 spells CASSLVTQETQYF. The CDR3 DNA reads as TGTGCCAGCAGCTTAGTCACCCAAGAGACCCAGTACTTC.